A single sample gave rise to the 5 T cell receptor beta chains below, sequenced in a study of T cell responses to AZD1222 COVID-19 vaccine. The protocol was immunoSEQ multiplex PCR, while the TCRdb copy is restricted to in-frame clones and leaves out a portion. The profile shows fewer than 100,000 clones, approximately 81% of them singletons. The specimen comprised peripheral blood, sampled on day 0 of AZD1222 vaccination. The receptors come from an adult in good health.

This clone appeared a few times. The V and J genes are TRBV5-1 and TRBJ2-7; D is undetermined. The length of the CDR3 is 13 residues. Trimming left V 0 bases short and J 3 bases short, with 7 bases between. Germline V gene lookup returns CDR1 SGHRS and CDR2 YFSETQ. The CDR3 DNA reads TGCGCCAGCAGCTTGGAATCAATCTACGAGCAGTACTTC. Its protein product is CASSLESIYEQYF.

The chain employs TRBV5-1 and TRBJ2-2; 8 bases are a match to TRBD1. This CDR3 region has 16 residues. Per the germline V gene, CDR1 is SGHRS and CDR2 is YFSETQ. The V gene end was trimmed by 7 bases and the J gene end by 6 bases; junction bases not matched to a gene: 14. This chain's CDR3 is CASQALDRGVAGELFF. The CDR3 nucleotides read TGCGCCAGCCAGGCTCTCGACAGGGGCGTAGCCGGGGAGCTGTTTTTT.

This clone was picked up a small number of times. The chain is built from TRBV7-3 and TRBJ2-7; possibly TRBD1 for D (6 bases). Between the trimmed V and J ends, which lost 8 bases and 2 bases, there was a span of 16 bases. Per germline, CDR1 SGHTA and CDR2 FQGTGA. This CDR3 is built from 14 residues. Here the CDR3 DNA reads TGTGCCAGCGGGCCCGGGACACTTCCCTACGAGCAGTACTTC. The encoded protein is CASGPGTLPYEQYF.

The CDR3 protein is CASREPGHDLSPLHF. The CDR3 DNA is TGTGCCAGCAGGGAACCGGGACACGATCTTTCACCCCTCCACTTT. The chain joins TRBV6-4 to TRBJ1-6; D is perhaps TRBD1 (6 bases). Between the trimmed V and J ends, which lost 6 bases and 9 bases, there was a span of 18 bases. Germline V lookup: CDR1 MRHNA, CDR2 SNTAGT. The CDR3 covers 15 residues.

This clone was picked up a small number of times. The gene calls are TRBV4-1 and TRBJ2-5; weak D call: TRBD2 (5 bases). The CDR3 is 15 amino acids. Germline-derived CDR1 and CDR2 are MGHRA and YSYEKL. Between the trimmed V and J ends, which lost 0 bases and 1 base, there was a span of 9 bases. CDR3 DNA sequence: TGCGCCAGCAGCCAAGAGAGGGCCCTCCAAGAGACCCAGTACTTC. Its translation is CASSQERALQETQYF.